This entry describes one T cell receptor beta chain. The sample belongs to a study of blood T cells in healthy people across ages. Using a J-beta primer mix together with a sample-barcoded 5' primer, a second PCR was run for about 6 to 11 cycles. TCRdb redid the calling of the 5' RACE reads with MiXCR, one entry per CDR3 protein. The table includes a few hundred thousand distinct CDR3 sequences, roughly a quarter detected once. In germline, CDR1 is MDHEN, CDR2 SYDVKM. CDR3 size: 13 residues. V lost 3 bases and J lost 12, with 15 bases in between. These data were also filed under a second study, of T cells of mothers and their children. As reported in that work: cDNA was made from all extracted RNA, roughly 1.4 ug per 15 ul.

The V and J genes are TRBV28 and TRBJ2-1; D remains ambiguous. The TCR sequence derives from a boy aged 2 to 10 in good health. Sequenced material: blood. The CDR3 sequence: CASSLPGFSGQFF. For the CDR3, the DNA is TGTGCCAGCAGTTTGCCCGGGTTTAGTGGGCAGTTCTTC. Drawing the rest from reference TRBV28 and TRBJ2-1, the complete variable domain is DVKVTQSSRYLVKRTGEKVFLECVQDMDHENMFWYRQDPGLGLRLIYFSYDVKMKEKGDIPEGYSVSREKKERFSLILESASTNQTSMYLCASSLPGFSGQFFGPGTRLTVL.